One and the same sample provided the 26 T cell receptor beta chains below, sequenced in a study of T cell responses to AZD1222 COVID-19 vaccine. Assay used: immunoSEQ multiplex PCR; TCRdb lists only in-frame clones, some missing. The data show 55,000 to 75,000 clones, around 90% seen once. This sample comprised peripheral blood, obtained on day 0 of AZD1222 vaccination. Receptors were obtained from an adult in good health.

This clone was counted only a few times. The rearrangement joins TRBV19 to TRBJ2-2, with 7 positions matching TRBD1. Per germline, CDR1 LNHDA and CDR2 SQIVND (reference sequence). Trimming removed 3 bases from V and 2 bases from J; junction bases left unmatched: 3. CDR3 length: 15 amino acids. CDR3 in amino acids: CASSMTGPNTGELFF. The CDR3 nucleotides are TGTGCCAGTAGTATGACAGGGCCAAACACCGGGGAGCTGTTTTTT.

This clone was observed a few times. The rearrangement links TRBV9 to TRBJ1-5, with TRBD1 matching over 11 bases. From germline, CDR1 is SGDLS and CDR2 YYNGEE. This CDR3 is 15 amino acids long. With 5 bases clipped from V and 7 bases from J, the junction kept 8 bases outside the gene matches. The CDR3 region has the DNA TGTGCCAGCAGTCCGGGACAGGGGGATGGACAGCCCCAGCATTTT. It codes for CASSPGQGDGQPQHF.

The chain employs TRBV18 and TRBJ2-1; TRBD1 matches at 11 bases. CDR1 and CDR2 (germline): KGHSH, LQKENI. CDR3 length: 15 amino acids. V lost 3 bases and J lost 8; bases outside the gene matches: 6. The CDR3 loop reads CASSPGQGGNDEQFF. The DNA of the CDR3 is TGTGCCAGCTCACCGGGACAGGGGGGTAACGATGAGCAGTTCTTC.

The rearrangement uses TRBV6-4 and TRBJ1-6; 8 bases fit TRBD1. Looked up from germline, CDR1 is MRHNA and CDR2 is SNTAGT. The CDR3 runs to 17 residues. V lost 4 bases to trimming and J lost 9 bases; unmatched junction nucleotides: 14. For the CDR3, the DNA is TGTGCCAGCAGTGCGAGATACCCCGGGACAGGCTCTTCACCCCTCCACTTT. Translation: CASSARYPGTGSSPLHF.

The chain recombines TRBV4-2 with TRBJ1-2; tentatively, D is TRBD1 (5 bases). Germline V CDR1 and CDR2: LGHNA, YNFKEQ. V was cut by 1 base and J by 8 bases, with 8 bases left in between. The CDR3 length is 12 residues. Here the CDR3 DNA reads TGTGCCAGCAGCCAAGCCGGGACCGGCTACACCTTC. Its protein is CASSQAGTGYTF.

This clone is a singleton in its sample. This sequence joins TRBV12-3 or TRBV12-4 and TRBJ1-1, with D uncertain. CDR3 length equals 13 residues. The ends were cut back, 6 bases at V and 3 bases at J, with 11 bases in the middle. CDR3 in DNA: TGTGCCAGCAGCCCCGAGTTGTACACTGAAGCTTTCTTT. As protein: CASSPELYTEAFF.

In its sample, this clone was seen once. The CDR3 nucleotides read TGCGCCAGCAGCTTGGACCAGACACAAGGTACAGATACGCAGTATTTT. Its protein is CASSLDQTQGTDTQYF. The chain links TRBV5-1 to TRBJ2-3; no definite D call. CDR1 SGHRS and CDR2 YFSETQ come from the germline V gene. The CDR3 extends over 16 amino acids. The V and J ends lost 0 bases and 3 bases respectively, with 14 bases between them.

The CDR3: CASSLGVSTGELFF. In nucleotides, the CDR3 is TGTGCCAGCAGCTTAGGAGTATCTACCGGGGAGCTGTTTTTT. This chain links TRBV7-3 with TRBJ2-2; D uncertain. This CDR3 is built from 14 residues. V was pared by 2 bases and J by 5 bases, with 9 bases between. Germline V gene sequence: CDR1 SGHTA, CDR2 FQGTGA.

The chain couples TRBV6-5 to TRBJ1-1; D is ambiguous. Trimming removed 0 bases at V and 4 bases at J, with 12 bases between. The germline V gene has CDR1 MNHEY and CDR2 SVGAGI. The CDR3 has 15 residues. This CDR3 is CASSYSGHPGTEAFF. In DNA form, the CDR3 reads TGTGCCAGCAGTTACTCGGGCCACCCCGGCACTGAAGCTTTCTTT.

The J gene is TRBJ2-5, the V gene TRBV5-1; D may correspond to TRBD1 or TRBD2 (5 bases each). V was cut by 3 bases and J by 4 bases, with 13 bases left in between. The germline V gene encodes CDR1 SGHRS and CDR2 YFSETQ. The CDR3 sequence is 14 residues long. The CDR3 here is CASSWGSDGETQYF. CDR3 nucleotides: TGCGCCAGCAGCTGGGGGTCCGACGGAGAGACCCAGTACTTC.

V and J are TRBV20-1 and TRBJ1-2; a possible D gene is TRBD1 (5 bases). Trimming pared 3 bases from V and 2 bases from J, leaving 16 bases between. The CDR3 spans 15 residues. Germline CDR1 and CDR2: DFQATT and SNEGSKA (reference sequence). The CDR3 loop reads CSASWQGVENYGYTF. The CDR3 DNA sequence: TGCAGTGCTAGTTGGCAGGGTGTGGAGAACTATGGCTACACCTTC.

This rearrangement joins TRBV15 to TRBJ1-3; possibly TRBD1 for D (5 bases). This CDR3 is built from 19 residues. Germline CDR1 reads LNHNV; CDR2 reads YYDKDF (reference sequence). The V gene lost 0 bases and the J gene lost 0 bases, with 18 bases spanning the gap. The CDR3 region is CATSRDQGGSSFSGNTIYF. The CDR3 DNA reads TGTGCCACCAGCAGAGATCAGGGAGGGAGCTCCTTCTCTGGAAACACCATATATTTT.

This chain links TRBV5-1 with TRBJ2-1, with D hard to call. The CDR3 runs 14 residues. The ends were cut back, 0 bases at V and 6 bases at J, with 10 bases in the middle. The germline V gene encodes CDR1 SGHRS and CDR2 YFSETQ. The CDR3 nucleotides read TGCGCCAGCAGCTTGGTACCCCTGCGCAATGAGCAGTTCTTC. Translating it yields CASSLVPLRNEQFF.

The rearrangement joins TRBV6-2 or TRBV6-3 to TRBJ1-5; D is unclear. V was cut by 4 bases and J by 0 bases, with 7 bases left in between. CDR1 and CDR2 from the germline V gene are MNHEY and SVGEGT. This CDR3 comprises 14 residues. CDR3 nucleotide sequence: TGTGCCAGCAGTTTGGGGAATAGCAATCAGCCCCAGCATTTT. It yields the protein CASSLGNSNQPQHF.

This rearrangement joins TRBV10-2 to TRBJ1-5; D gene uncertain. In germline, CDR1 is WSHSY, CDR2 SAAADI. The CDR3 spans 13 residues. The V and J ends lost 5 bases and 1 base respectively, with 6 bases between them. CDR3 loop: CASSMSSNQPQHF. The CDR3 bases are TGCGCCAGCAGTATGTCGAGCAATCAGCCCCAGCATTTT.

V gene TRBV6-5 combines with J gene TRBJ1-6, with 10 positions matching TRBD1. This CDR3 has 15 amino acids. Trimming removed 4 bases from V and 10 bases from J; junction bases left unmatched: 7. Germline loops: CDR1 MNHEY, CDR2 SVGAGI. CDR3 sequence reads: CASSSSGTGESPLHF. Written as DNA, the CDR3 is TGTGCCAGCAGTTCGTCCGGGACAGGGGAGTCACCCCTCCACTTT.

Concerning this clone: Mismatch with germline at one junction end may stem from a read error. The rearrangement uses TRBV2 and TRBJ1-5; D is unresolved. The CDR3 totals 13 residues. Looked up from germline, CDR1 is SNHLY and CDR2 is FYNNEI. This chain's CDR3 is CASREELGQPQHF. The CDR3 nucleotides are TGTGCCAGCAGGGAAGAATTGGGGCAGCCCCAGCATTTT.

The chain couples TRBV19 to TRBJ2-5; weak D call: TRBD1 (6 bases). The CDR3 runs 15 residues. The ends were cut back, 0 bases at V and 4 bases at J, with 12 bases in the middle. Germline V gene lookup returns CDR1 LNHDA and CDR2 SQIVND (reference sequence). The CDR3 loop reads CASSIDLGRGETQYF. CDR3 in DNA: TGTGCCAGTAGTATAGATCTGGGCAGGGGAGAGACCCAGTACTTC.

J is TRBJ1-5 and V is TRBV11-2; D remains unclear. The V end lost 3 bases, the J end lost 3 bases, and 6 bases lay between the germline ends. The germline CDR1 and CDR2 sequences are SGHAT and FQNNGV. The CDR3 spans 13 residues. CDR3 region: CASSFSNNQPQHF. CDR3 in DNA: TGTGCCAGCAGCTTCTCGAACAATCAGCCCCAGCATTTT.

This clone was recorded only once. The chain employs TRBV2 and TRBJ2-1; D gene unclear. The V end was cut by 2 bases, the J end by 1 base, with 9 bases between. The length of the CDR3 is 15 residues. Germline loops: CDR1 SNHLY, CDR2 FYNNEI. CDR3 region: CASSEISLSYNEQFF. The CDR3 region has the DNA TGTGCCAGCAGTGAAATTTCCTTATCCTACAATGAGCAGTTCTTC.

This chain links TRBV5-4 with TRBJ2-3, with 8 bases matching TRBD2. CDR3 length: 15 residues. The ends lost 0 bases at V and 2 bases at J; junction bases unmatched: 2. The germline V gene has CDR1 SGHNT and CDR2 YYREEE (reference sequence). The CDR3 here is CASSLDGGATDTQYF. In nucleotides, the CDR3 is TGTGCCAGCAGCTTGGACGGGGGGGCCACAGATACGCAGTATTTT.

The chain recombines TRBV10-3 with TRBJ2-1; 11 positions agree with TRBD2. This CDR3 comprises 13 residues. Per the germline V gene, CDR1 is ENHRY and CDR2 is SYGVKD. Trimming at V came to 5 bases and at J to 8 bases, leaving 2 bases not matched to a gene. The CDR3 nucleotides are TGTGCCATCAGTTTGACTAGCGGGGATGAGCAGTTCTTC. Protein: CAISLTSGDEQFF.

The rearrangement uses TRBV28 and TRBJ2-1, with D possibly matching TRBD2 (5 bases). From germline, CDR1 is MDHEN and CDR2 SYDVKM. V was trimmed by 2 bases and J by 2 bases, leaving 13 bases between them. There are 16 residues in the CDR3. The CDR3 bases are TGTGCCAGCAGTTTAGTAGGACTCTTAGCCTACAATGAGCAGTTCTTC. Encoded protein: CASSLVGLLAYNEQFF.

This clone turned up a few times. The chain links TRBV9 to TRBJ2-3; TRBD2 matches 7 bases. The germline V gene encodes CDR1 SGDLS and CDR2 YYNGEE. The CDR3 loop spans 13 amino acids. Unmatched junction bases numbered 6, after V lost 3 bases and J lost 8 bases. The CDR3: CASSAQGEGTQYF. DNA of the CDR3: TGTGCCAGCAGCGCACAAGGGGAGGGTACGCAGTATTTT.

This clone was seen a single time. The V and J genes are TRBV27 and TRBJ2-2; 8 bases map to TRBD1. After removal of 5 bases from V and 3 bases from J, the junction contained 5 bases not matched to a gene. This CDR3 comprises 15 residues. From germline, CDR1 is MNHEY and CDR2 SMNVEV (reference sequence). The CDR3 DNA is TGTGCCAGCAGTCCCCGGACAGGGCACACCGGGGAGCTGTTTTTT. It specifies CASSPRTGHTGELFF.

The chain recombines TRBV18 with TRBJ1-1; the D gene is possibly TRBD1 (6 bases). Germline V gene lookup returns CDR1 KGHSH and CDR2 LQKENI. This CDR3 is 14 amino acids long. V was shortened by 3 bases and J by 1 base, with 9 bases between the two germline ends. The CDR3 bases are TGTGCCAGCTCACCGTTGACAGGGAACACTGAAGCTTTCTTT. It yields the protein CASSPLTGNTEAFF.